Below, one T cell receptor (beta chain) is given with its context. This clone came up once. Its antigen is unknown. No qualities accompany the bases; no much larger clone lies one base away. This specimen belongs to a study of cytomegalovirus exposure and HLA in healthy donors (dated by TCRdb to the late 2010s). Notes on the research overall: In an earlier analysis of about 560 of the donors, less than 350 Gb of sequence data and 95 million to 130 million unique TCR beta sequences from roughly 180 million T cells were reported. Approximately 300 gigabases of sequencing data and around 85 million unique TCR sequences made up an early release that covered approximately 650 HLA-typed donors. The genetic ancestry cluster associated with self-reported Caucasian donors included around 76% of the roughly 390 genotyped donors. The study was designed to test whether signatures of past pathogen exposure could be identified by cataloging public T cell receptors. The study used immunosequencing to profile the T cell repertoires of around 600 subjects and linked those repertoires to cytomegalovirus serostatus. In addition to the first cohort of approximately 670 subjects, a separate validation cohort of approximately 130 different subjects was used. The study combined high-throughput TCR immunosequencing, statistical association of individual TCRs with disease status, and machine learning to predict cytomegalovirus infection status. A later analysis re-analyzed previously published TCR beta repertoires from about 730 donors and added high-resolution HLA genotyping to study TCR occurrence patterns. Rather than drawing on any new phenotypic data, the later analysis identified candidate immune exposures from TCR beta sequences and the way those sequences occurred across donors. An earlier analysis of 500 to 750 of the donors applied high-throughput TCR beta sequencing to assess whether each TCR beta V gene segment acted as functional or pseudogenic. Donor age, sex, ethnicity and CMV serostatus were compiled together with the repertoire data. In a later genetic analysis, genome-wide SNP genotypes for about three fifths of the roughly 670 donors were used, and that subset was treated as a discovery cohort. Every repertoire in the discovery cohort had been generated on one and the same sequencing platform. Class I and class II HLA loci were covered by the typing at four-digit resolution. Typing coverage varied by locus: roughly 629-640 donors for A, B, C, DRB1 and DQB1; approximately 500 for DQA1; 600 to 610 for DPA1; 400 to 480 for DPB1. Several DR-DQ haplotypes were handled as single units for association and clustering because linkage in the cohort was strong. Among about 410 genotyped donors of the cohort, an average of around 220,000 unique TCR beta nucleotide sequences was sequenced per donor, of which about 18% were non-productive.

Between the V and J ends, shortened by 5 bases and 5 bases respectively, the junction contains 16 bases. CDR3 length: 15 amino acids, cysteine to phenylalanine. Only the CDR3 region is kept as DNA, spanning 45 bases read in frame from base 1. The germline V gene (reference sequence) provides CDR1 MNHEY and CDR2 SMNVEV. In total, about 650 healthy bone marrow donors made up the cohort. All cohort members were sampled while nominally healthy, although unrecorded immune exposures were likely present. The donor tested CMV seronegative and was one of the 352 seronegative cohort members. Every donor gave a peripheral blood sample, and the peripheral blood mononuclear cells from that sample were used for TCR beta sequencing. Genomic DNA extraction from the blood cell samples was performed with the Qiagen DNeasy Blood Extraction Kit. Results the study describes overall, beyond this receptor: Roughly 17 rarely observed V segments, including chromosome 9 orphons, were excluded from the earlier analysis of almost 600 of the donors because counts were too low. In vitro tests confirmed that a few of the cytomegalovirus-associated TCR beta chains recognize cytomegalovirus antigens. Only TCR beta chains were sequenced in this cohort, and the absence of alpha or paired-chain data limited detectable features. Linkage disequilibrium might explain the correlated functional status among segregating V segments, but an unknown experimental factor could not be ruled out. A further reported finding was that TCR beta sequences accurately predicted the HLA-A and HLA-B alleles for most subjects in the first cohort. While some public TCRs were present in many individuals, most TCR sequences turned up only very rarely across donors. For the cohort, immune exposure information was limited to CMV serostatus. According to a later analysis, parvovirus B19, influenza, CMV and Epstein-Barr virus appeared linked to several top co-occurrence clusters. The presence/absence analyses assumed that sequencing depth was roughly uniform across donors, and that assumption may not be true. Assigning TCR associations to individual alleles was difficult when HLA alleles, especially DR and DQ, strongly co-occurred. Specific HLA alleles were associated with 15,000 to 20,000 TCR beta sequences at a false discovery rate of 0.05 in a later analysis. According to a later analysis, TCR association rates differed among HLA loci, with DRB1 alleles showing the most associated TCRs and HLA-C alleles showing the fewest. In a later genetic analysis, a missense DCLRE1C variant was associated with V-gene and J-gene trimming of TCR beta chains, and the association was replicated in an independent cohort. According to the authors, the approach could potentially be generalized to other disease states and immunological phenotypes. Most CMV-associated TCR beta chains appeared to be HLA-restricted in a later analysis, and the HLA associations seemed to be driven largely by CMV exposure. Some IMGT-functional V segments, including TRBV6-2 and TRBV6-3, could not be told apart with the 87-base-pair reads, so those segments were excluded. The classifier was reported to diagnose cytomegalovirus status with high specificity and sensitivity in both the original cohort and the validation cohort. In a later genetic analysis, fewer N-insertions in productive TCRs were reported among donors in an Asian-associated ancestry cluster than the approximately 710-donor mean. The sequencing pipeline was judged likely to have produced a cluster of highly shared sequence variants as a technical artifact. In an earlier analysis of some 540 of the donors, most TCR beta V segments appeared in productive rearrangements about 90% or about 30% of the time, broadly matching IMGT annotations. In a later analysis, HLA-associated TCR beta chains showed more clonal expansion and lower generation probabilities than non-associated chains that were equally common. The study gave a list of under 200 TCR beta chains associated with cytomegalovirus. HLA typing was unavailable for some donors at each locus, so association tests used only the typed subset.

Library prep was done by the immunoSEQ multiplex PCR assay. A mixture of 60 forward primers for TCR Vbeta segments and 13 reverse primers for TCR Jbeta segments was used in the multiplex PCR. Amplification of the CDR3 region of rearranged TCR beta genes was performed with a multiplex PCR assay on genomic DNA. The Illumina HiSeq System was used to sequence the amplified TCR beta libraries as 87-base-pair reads. The original methods were these. Across the 600 to 700 repertoires, a later analysis counted 80 million or so unique TCR beta chains, roughly 11 million of which were shared by at least two donors. A nearest-neighbor algorithm error-corrected the raw reads and collapsed the reads into unique sequences, merging closely related sequences to remove PCR and sequencing errors. CDR3 sequences were aligned to IMGT reference sequences to assign V, D and J gene segments. Each retained sequence needed at least a six-nucleotide match to both a V gene segment and a J gene segment. Rearrangements were called productive when the CDR3 lacked stop codons and stayed in frame with V and J; all others were non-productive. Following IMGT convention, CDR3 was defined as the stretch from the second conserved V-encoded cysteine to the conserved J-encoded phenylalanine. The earlier analysis of fewer than 700 of the donors excluded sequences that lacked an unambiguous match to a single V gene segment. An earlier analysis of around 600 of the donors classified V segments as functional when productive rearrangements were above 56.7% and as segregating when the standard deviation between donors was above 5%. To diagnose cytomegalovirus status from the catalog of TCR beta chain sequences, a statistical classification framework was built. V and J gene assignment, in a later analysis, came from comparing TCR nucleotide sequences with IMGT/GENE-DB human TR gene sequences. A later analysis assigned CDR3 sequences and most-parsimonious VDJ recombination scenarios with the TCRdist pipeline. In a later analysis, each TCR beta chain was defined by its CDR3 amino acid sequence together with its V-gene family, and reads lacking a unique V-gene family were excluded. As a way to deal with suspected cross-contamination and a sequencing artifact, a later analysis dropped approximately 570 nucleotide sequences that were highly shared and had low generation probability. For each public chain, a later analysis derived a clonal expansion index from normalized ranks of inferred template counts within each repertoire. In a later analysis, generation probabilities were computed with a VDJ recombination model fitted to out-of-frame rearrangements, and the resulting probabilities were checked against IGoR. A later analysis scored TCR-TCR, TCR-HLA and TCR-CMV co-occurrence with hypergeometric tests, applying a repertoire-size bias correction to TCR pairs. In a later analysis, false discovery rates were estimated by permuting HLA or CMV assignments 20 times. In a later analysis, co-occurring TCRs were grouped using DBSCAN, and TCRdist sequence similarity was added for clustering within HLA-allele-positive subsets. Repertoires with fewer than 30,000 or more than 120,000 public chains, plus five repertoires with anomalous nucleotide sharing, were excluded from co-occurrence clustering. The table comes from immuneACCESS by way of TCRdb, which keeps in-frame sequences with V and J called. Part of the clones is missing from these tables; in studies checked, under half for an unresolved V gene and the rest for unknown reasons. V, J and clone size reflect that table, while D and trimming were determined from the DNA. Present in this sample are around 200,000 clones, 82% of which were seen just once. 0.8% of the sample is taken by the ten largest.

The chain is encoded by TRBV27 joined to TRBJ2-1; confidence is insufficient to name the D gene. The source material was PBMCs. The receptor comes from a woman under 30 in good health and CMV-seronegative. At the DNA level, the sequence is TGTGCCAGCAGTCCCGATGTTGTGGGCAACAATGAGCAGTTCTTC. Its translation is CASSPDVVGNNEQFF.